This TCR beta chain was retrieved from a study of PD-L1 blockade in urothelial cancer. Notes on the study in general: Durable-benefit patients showed greater tumor-associated blood clone expansion at 3 weeks.

To note about this clone: No antigen is known for it.

The junction had 8 bases not matched to a gene; V was cut back by 0 bases and J by 6 bases. The CDR3 totals 15 residues. Germline lookup yields CDR1 SEHNR and CDR2 FQNEAQ (reference sequence). Some clones are missing from TCRdb's copy, which holds only in-frame ones; the method was immunoSEQ multiplex PCR. The sample has tens of thousands of clones; about 85% are singletons. The genes are TRBV7-9 and TRBJ2-7; 7 bases map to TRBD2. This clonotype was obtained from a man in his 70s with urothelial cancer. The specimen comprised PBMCs, sampled around atezolizumab (anti-PD-L1) treatment. The CDR3 loop is CASSLAGGRGGEQYF. For the CDR3, the DNA is TGTGCCAGCAGCTTAGCAGGCGGGAGAGGTGGCGAGCAGTACTTC. The entire variable domain, with the rest obtained from reference TRBV7-9 and TRBJ2-7, is as follows: DTGVSQNPRHKITKRGQNVTFRCDPISEHNRLYWYRQTLGQGPEFLTYFQNEAQLEKSRLLSDRFSAERPKGSFSTLEIQRTEQGDSAMYLCASSLAGGRGGEQYFGPGTRLTVT.